Presented here are 19 T cell receptor beta chains from one specimen sequenced in a study of cytomegalovirus exposure and HLA in healthy donors. Vbeta (60) and Jbeta (13) primers were used in the PCR. Profiled with immunoSEQ multiplex PCR; TCRdb holds only in-frame clones, not every one. The data show over 120,000 clones, about three quarters seen once. Sequencing was carried out using PBMCs. All receptors derive from a male donor in good health and CMV-seronegative.

About this clone: A much larger clone lies one base from this, so it may be a read error. The V gene is TRBV5-1, the J gene TRBJ1-2, with D perhaps matching TRBD1 (6 bases). The CDR3 spans 13 residues. Trimming took off 10 bases at V and 3 bases at J, with 16 bases between the two ends. Germline lookup yields CDR1 SGHRS and CDR2 YFSETQ. CDR3 in amino acids: CAGRQGTYYGYTF. The CDR3 DNA reads TGCGCCGGCCGCCAGGGGACGTACTATGGCTACACCTTC.

This clone has just a few counts. The rearrangement uses TRBV6-5 and TRBJ2-7; 7 bases agree with TRBD2. The germline V gene has CDR1 MNHEY and CDR2 SVGAGI. The CDR3 runs 14 residues. V was pared by 6 bases and J by 4 bases, with 9 bases of the junction left unmatched. The CDR3 DNA reads TGTGCCAGCAGCCCGCCGGGAGGAGGGTACGAGCAGTACTTC. It yields the protein CASSPPGGGYEQYF.

The CDR3 loop reads CASSLRSAGEGQPQHF. CDR3 coding DNA: TGTGCCAGCAGCTTAAGGTCGGCAGGGGAAGGCCAGCCCCAGCATTTT. The V and J genes are TRBV7-2 and TRBJ1-5; D perhaps matches TRBD1 (6 bases). The germline V gene has CDR1 SGHTA and CDR2 FQGNSA. The V gene lost 2 bases and the J gene lost 7 bases, with 18 bases spanning the gap. The CDR3 contains 16 residues.

The chain is built from TRBV18 and TRBJ1-1, with TRBD1 matching 12 bases. Losses at the gene ends were 9 bases for V and 5 bases for J; bases not matched to a gene: 7. CDR1 is KGHSH, CDR2 LQKENI, per germline. There are 14 residues in the CDR3. This CDR3 is CASSGTGGGTEAFF. CDR3 coding DNA: TGTGCCAGTTCCGGGACAGGGGGCGGGACTGAAGCTTTCTTT.

The chain employs TRBV4-3 and TRBJ1-2; perhaps TRBD1 as D (5 bases). The V gene lost 6 bases and the J gene lost 5 bases, with 19 bases spanning the gap. Per the germline V gene, CDR1 is LGHNA and CDR2 is YSLEER. The CDR3 loop spans 15 amino acids. The DNA for the CDR3 is TGCGCCAGCAGTATTTCAGGGATAGGGTTTTATGGCTACACCTTC. This encodes CASSISGIGFYGYTF.

With regard to this clone: The junction shows a germline mismatch at one end, possibly a read error. V usage is TRBV5-8 and J usage is TRBJ1-1, with D possibly matching TRBD1 (6 bases). The CDR3 contains 16 residues. Germline V gives CDR1 SGHTS, CDR2 YDEGEE. Written as DNA, the CDR3 is TGTGCCGGCAGCGGAATTAAAGGGGGTTCTACCACTGAAGCTTTCTTT. This codes for CAGSGIKGGSTTEAFF.

This chain joins TRBV14 and TRBJ1-2; 7 bases line up with TRBD1. From germline, CDR1 is SGHDN and CDR2 FVKESK. Unmatched junction bases numbered 10, after V lost 1 base and J lost 8 bases. The CDR3 consists of 15 residues. The CDR3 coding sequence is TGTGCCAGCAGCCAAGTCGGGACAGTTACGAGCGGCTACACCTTC. It is translated as CASSQVGTVTSGYTF.

This clone was counted a few times. The chain uses TRBV29-1 and TRBJ1-1, with 7 positions matching TRBD1. This CDR3 is 13 amino acids long. Per germline, CDR1 SQVTM and CDR2 ANQGSEA. Trimming took 6 bases from V and 1 from J; bases not matched to a gene: 5. The CDR3 sequence: CSVEGQTNTEAFF. The CDR3, as DNA: TGCAGCGTGGAGGGACAGACGAACACTGAAGCTTTCTTT. Based on the CDR3 plus reference TRBV29-1 and TRBJ1-1, the full variable domain is SAVISQKPSRDICQRGTSLTIQCQVDSQVTMMFWYRQQPGQSLTLIATANQGSEATYESGFVIDKFPISRPNLTFSTLTVSNMSPEDSSIYLCSVEGQTNTEAFFGQGTRLTVV.

The chain employs TRBV7-3 and TRBJ2-3; tentative D call: TRBD2 (6 bases). Trimming shortened V by 1 base and J by 1 base, and 9 bases separated the two germline ends. CDR3 length: 15 amino acids. Germline CDR1 is SGHTA and CDR2 is FQGTGA. The CDR3 here is CASSLMRGGTDTQYF. The CDR3 nucleotides read TGTGCCAGCAGCTTAATGCGGGGTGGCACAGATACGCAGTATTTT. Full variable domain (remainder filled in from reference TRBV7-3 and TRBJ2-3): GAGVSQTPSNKVTEKGKYVELRCDPISGHTALYWYRQSLGQGPEFLIYFQGTGAADDSGLPNDRFFAVRPEGSVSTLKIQRTERGDSAVYLCASSLMRGGTDTQYFGPGTRLTVL.

This clone turned up a few times. The CDR3 nucleotides are TGTGCTAGTGGTTTGGGACTGCGGCAGACGGAGACCCAGTACTTC. Encoded protein: CASGLGLRQTETQYF. This chain links TRBV12-5 with TRBJ2-5; no clear D gene. The CDR3 is 15 amino acids. The germline V and J ends were trimmed by 1 base and 5 bases, with 14 bases remaining between them. CDR1 LGHNT and CDR2 FRNRAP come from the germline V gene.

The rearrangement uses TRBV13 and TRBJ2-1; 14 positions match TRBD2. The CDR3 covers 15 residues. Looked up from germline, CDR1 is PRHDT and CDR2 is FYEKMQ (reference sequence). Trimming took 3 bases from V and 10 from J; bases not matched to a gene: 5. The CDR3 loop is CASSFGTSGSGEQFF. In DNA form, the CDR3 reads TGTGCCAGCAGCTTCGGGACTAGCGGGAGTGGAGAGCAGTTCTTC.

The J gene is TRBJ1-2, the V gene TRBV19; D possibly corresponds to TRBD1 (5 bases). The length of the CDR3 is 15 residues. Per the germline V gene, CDR1 is LNHDA and CDR2 is SQIVND (reference sequence). V gave up 4 bases and J gave up 1 base, with 13 bases separating them. CDR3 coding DNA: TGTGCCAGTAGTAAAACAGGTCCCGTTAACTATGGCTACACCTTC. Its translation: CASSKTGPVNYGYTF.

This chain connects TRBV18 to TRBJ2-7, with TRBD1 matching 8 bases. The trim removed 3 bases at V and 5 bases at J, leaving 3 bases unmatched. The germline V gene has CDR1 KGHSH and CDR2 LQKENI. This CDR3 contains 13 residues. CDR3 in DNA: TGTGCCAGCTCACCGGGACAGGCCAACGAGCAGTACTTC. Residues: CASSPGQANEQYF.

V is TRBV16 and J is TRBJ2-7; 7 bases align to TRBD2. After removal of 0 bases from V and 2 bases from J, the junction contained 4 bases not matched to a gene. In germline, CDR1 is KGHSY, CDR2 FQNENV. The CDR3 consists of 15 residues. The CDR3 here is CASSQSSGGAYEQYF. CDR3 nucleotide sequence: TGTGCCAGCAGCCAATCATCGGGGGGAGCCTACGAGCAGTACTTC. Full variable domain (remainder filled in from reference TRBV16 and TRBJ2-7): GEEVAQTPKHLVRGEGQKAKLYCAPIKGHSYVFWYQQVLKNEFKFLISFQNENVFDETGMPKERFSAKCLPNSPCSLEIQATKLEDSAVYFCASSQSSGGAYEQYFGPGTRLTVT.

This chain uses TRBV7-2 with TRBJ2-5, with D tentatively TRBD2 (5 bases). Germline V lookup: CDR1 SGHTA, CDR2 FQGNSA. The CDR3 runs to 15 residues. Trimming pared 0 bases from V and 4 bases from J, leaving 12 bases between. The CDR3 protein is CASSLAELASETQYF. Written as DNA, the CDR3 is TGTGCCAGCAGCTTAGCGGAGCTAGCTTCAGAGACCCAGTACTTC.

The V gene is TRBV5-1, the J gene TRBJ2-7; a weak D match, TRBD1 (6 bases). Between the trimmed V and J ends, which lost 4 bases and 5 bases, there was a span of 13 bases. This CDR3 is 13 amino acids long. Germline V gives CDR1 SGHRS, CDR2 YFSETQ. CDR3 sequence reads: CASSPWGPDEQYF. For the CDR3, the DNA is TGCGCCAGCAGCCCCTGGGGGCCCGACGAGCAGTACTTC.

The rearrangement links TRBV5-1 to TRBJ2-3; 9 positions match TRBD2. CDR3 length: 15 residues. In germline, CDR1 is SGHRS, CDR2 YFSETQ. V was clipped by 0 bases and J by 1 base; unmatched bases: 0. This chain's CDR3 is CASSLGTSGTDTQYF. The CDR3 nucleotides read TGCGCCAGCAGCTTGGGGACTAGCGGCACAGATACGCAGTATTTT.

The chain has TRBV7-2 and TRBJ2-4; the match to TRBD2 covers 8 bases. Germline-derived CDR1 and CDR2 are SGHTA and FQGNSA. J lost 7 bases, V lost 0 bases, and 5 bases had no gene match. This CDR3 is built from 15 residues. CDR3 sequence reads: CASSLANIAGNIQYF. The CDR3 DNA sequence: TGTGCCAGCAGCTTAGCGAATATAGCGGGGAACATTCAGTACTTC. Full variable domain (remainder filled in from reference TRBV7-2 and TRBJ2-4): GAGVSQSPSNKVTEKGKDVELRCDPISGHTALYWYRQSLGQGLEFLIYFQGNSAPDKSGLPSDRFSAERTGGSVSTLTIQRTQQEDSAVYLCASSLANIAGNIQYFGAGTRLSVL.

V gene TRBV15 combines with J gene TRBJ1-1, with D perhaps matching TRBD1 (6 bases). The germline CDR1 and CDR2 sequences are LNHNV and YYDKDF (reference sequence). Between the trimmed V and J ends, which lost 0 bases and 5 bases, there was a span of 19 bases. The CDR3 loop spans 17 amino acids. The CDR3 spells CATSRDRVTGLITEAFF. CDR3 DNA sequence: TGTGCCACCAGCAGAGACCGAGTTACAGGGTTAATAACTGAAGCTTTCTTT.